Following are 8 T cell receptor beta chains from one sample sequenced in a study of cytomegalovirus exposure and HLA in healthy donors. PCR was performed using 60 Vbeta and 13 Jbeta primers. The assay was immunoSEQ multiplex PCR, and TCRdb's table has in-frame clones only and misses some. This table holds around 71,000 clones, 65% to 70% found once. The sample consisted of PBMCs. The receptor source for this set is a male donor in good health and CMV-seropositive.

V and J are TRBV7-9 and TRBJ1-1; 8 bases are a match to TRBD1. The CDR3 consists of 15 residues. V shed 3 bases, J shed 4 bases, and the junction held 7 bases outside the gene matches. Germline loops: CDR1 SEHNR, CDR2 FQNEAQ (reference sequence). CDR3 amino acids: CASSLGSGGGTEAFF. CDR3 DNA sequence: TGTGCCAGCAGCTTGGGTTCAGGGGGCGGCACTGAAGCTTTCTTT.

This chain uses TRBV5-1 with TRBJ2-7; 9 positions agree with TRBD1. Germline CDR1 reads SGHRS; CDR2 reads YFSETQ. The CDR3 extends over 16 amino acids. The V segment lost 4 bases and the J segment 2 bases; nucleotides outside the gene matches: 10. The DNA for the CDR3 is TGCGCCAGCAGCCCTGAAGGGACAGGGTCTACCTACGAGCAGTACTTC. Translating gives CASSPEGTGSTYEQYF.

This clone has a handful of counts. The rearrangement links TRBV18 to TRBJ2-5; D might be TRBD1 (5 bases). The CDR3 sequence is 13 residues long. Germline CDR1 and CDR2: KGHSH and LQKENI. The V end was cut by 2 bases, the J end by 1 base, with 5 bases between. The CDR3 bases are TGTGCCAGCTCACCAGGGGCCCAAGAGACCCAGTACTTC. Protein product: CASSPGAQETQYF.

This clone has more than one count but fewer than ten. The chain combines TRBV4-1 with TRBJ2-1; D might be TRBD2 (7 bases). V was clipped by 4 bases and J by 7 bases, with 17 bases between them. The CDR3 covers 15 residues. Germline V CDR1 and CDR2: MGHRA, YSYEKL. This CDR3 is CASSPRAGAGNEQFF. The CDR3 nucleotides read TGCGCCAGCAGCCCAAGGGCGGGGGCAGGGAATGAGCAGTTCTTC.

J is TRBJ1-1 and V is TRBV6-6, with 7 bases that match TRBD1. CDR3 size: 13 residues. Germline V CDR1 and CDR2: MNHNY, SVGAGI (reference sequence). Trimming at V came to 6 bases and at J to 6 bases, leaving 7 bases not matched to a gene. The CDR3 here is CASSGQEGSEAFF. DNA of the CDR3: TGTGCCAGCAGCGGACAGGAAGGGTCTGAAGCTTTCTTT.

The gene calls are TRBV5-1 and TRBJ2-2; 8 bases agree with TRBD2. Unmatched junction bases numbered 10, after V lost 0 bases and J lost 6 bases. CDR1 is SGHRS, CDR2 YFSETQ, per germline. The CDR3 is made up of 17 amino acids. CDR3 sequence: CASSLARVSGNAGELFF. CDR3 DNA sequence: TGCGCCAGCAGCTTGGCCAGAGTTAGCGGGAATGCCGGGGAGCTGTTTTTT.

V gene TRBV10-2 combines with J gene TRBJ2-3, with TRBD1 as a possible D gene (6 bases). CDR1 and CDR2 (germline): WSHSY, SAAADI. The CDR3 is 14 residues long. Trimming shortened V by 2 bases and J by 3 bases, and 9 bases separated the two germline ends. The CDR3 DNA reads TGCGCCAGCAGTGAGGGGGGCGGGACAGATACGCAGTATTTT. This encodes CASSEGGGTDTQYF.

CDR3 coding DNA: TGTGCCAGTAGTATCGGGGGAGGCTACACCTTC. This translates into CASSIGGGYTF. This chain joins TRBV19 and TRBJ1-2, with D possibly matching TRBD1 (5 bases). CDR1 is LNHDA and CDR2 is SQIVND in the germline V gene (reference sequence). V was trimmed by 3 bases and J by 8 bases, leaving 7 bases between them. The CDR3 is 11 residues long. The variable domain in full, completed from reference TRBV19 and TRBJ1-2, reads DGGITQSPKYLFRKEGQNVTLSCEQNLNHDAMYWYRQDPGQGLRLIYYSQIVNDFQKGDIAEGYSVSREKKESFPLTVTSAQKNPTAFYLCASSIGGGYTFGSGTRLTVV.